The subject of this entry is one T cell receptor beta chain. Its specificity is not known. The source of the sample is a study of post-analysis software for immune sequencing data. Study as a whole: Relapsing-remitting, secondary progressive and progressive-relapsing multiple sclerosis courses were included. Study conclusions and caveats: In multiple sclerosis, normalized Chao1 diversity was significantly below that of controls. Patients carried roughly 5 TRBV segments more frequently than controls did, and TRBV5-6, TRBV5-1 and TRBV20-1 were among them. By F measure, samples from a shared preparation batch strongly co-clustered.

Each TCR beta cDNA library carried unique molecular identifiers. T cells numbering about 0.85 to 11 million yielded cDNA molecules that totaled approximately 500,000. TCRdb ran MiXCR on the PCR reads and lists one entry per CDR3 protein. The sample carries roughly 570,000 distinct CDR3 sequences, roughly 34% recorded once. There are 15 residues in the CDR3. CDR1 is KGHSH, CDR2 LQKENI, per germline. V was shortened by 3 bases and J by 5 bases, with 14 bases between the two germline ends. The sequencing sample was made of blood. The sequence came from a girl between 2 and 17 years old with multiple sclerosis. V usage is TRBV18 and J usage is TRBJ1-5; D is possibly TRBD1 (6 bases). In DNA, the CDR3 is TGTGCCAGCTCACCGGCCGGGACAAGGGATCAGCCCCAGCATTTT. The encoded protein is CASSPAGTRDQPQHF.